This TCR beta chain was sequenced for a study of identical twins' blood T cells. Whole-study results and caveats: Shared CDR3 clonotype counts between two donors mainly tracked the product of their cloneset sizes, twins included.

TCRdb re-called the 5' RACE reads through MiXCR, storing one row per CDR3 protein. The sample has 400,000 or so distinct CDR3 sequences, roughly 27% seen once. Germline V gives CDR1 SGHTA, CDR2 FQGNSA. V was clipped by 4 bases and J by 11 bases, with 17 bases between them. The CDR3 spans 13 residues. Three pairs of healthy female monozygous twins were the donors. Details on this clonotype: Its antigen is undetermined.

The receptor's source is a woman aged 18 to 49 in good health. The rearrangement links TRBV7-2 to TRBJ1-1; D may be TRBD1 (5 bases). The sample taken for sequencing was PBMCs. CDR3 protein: CASSSPGRSVAFF. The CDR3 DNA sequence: TGTGCCAGCAGCTCCCCGGGACGATCTGTCGCTTTCTTT.